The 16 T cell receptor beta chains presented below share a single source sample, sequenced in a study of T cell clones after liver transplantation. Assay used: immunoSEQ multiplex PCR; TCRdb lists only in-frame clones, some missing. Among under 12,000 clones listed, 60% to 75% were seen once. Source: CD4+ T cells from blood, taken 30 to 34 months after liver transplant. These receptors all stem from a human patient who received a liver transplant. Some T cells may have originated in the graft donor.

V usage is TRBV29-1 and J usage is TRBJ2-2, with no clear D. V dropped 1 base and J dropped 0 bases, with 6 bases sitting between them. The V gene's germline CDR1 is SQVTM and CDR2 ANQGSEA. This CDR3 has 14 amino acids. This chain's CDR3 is CSVEGFTNTGELFF. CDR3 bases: TGCAGCGTTGAAGGGTTTACGAACACCGGGGAGCTGTTTTTT.

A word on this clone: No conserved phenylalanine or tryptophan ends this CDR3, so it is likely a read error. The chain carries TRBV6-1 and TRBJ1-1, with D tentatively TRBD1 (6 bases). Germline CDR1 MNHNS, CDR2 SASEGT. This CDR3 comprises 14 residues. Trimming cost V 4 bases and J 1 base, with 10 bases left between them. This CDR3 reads CASSVGHPNTEAFL. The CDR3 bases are TGTGCCAGCAGTGTGGGACACCCGAACACTGAAGCTTTCCTT.

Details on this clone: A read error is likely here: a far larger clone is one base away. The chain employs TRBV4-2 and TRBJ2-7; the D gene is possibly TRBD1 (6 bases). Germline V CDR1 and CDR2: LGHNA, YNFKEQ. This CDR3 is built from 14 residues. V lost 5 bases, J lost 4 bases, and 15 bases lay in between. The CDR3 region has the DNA TGTGCCAGCAGCTTAGAGGGGGTCGGTTACGAGCAGTACTTC. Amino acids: CASSLEGVGYEQYF.

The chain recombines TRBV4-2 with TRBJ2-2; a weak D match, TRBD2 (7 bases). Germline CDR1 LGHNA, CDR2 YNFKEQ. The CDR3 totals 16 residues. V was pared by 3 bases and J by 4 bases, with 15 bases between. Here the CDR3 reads CASSQRWGGGTGELFF. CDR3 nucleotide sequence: TGTGCCAGCAGCCAGAGGTGGGGGGGCGGCACCGGGGAGCTGTTTTTT.

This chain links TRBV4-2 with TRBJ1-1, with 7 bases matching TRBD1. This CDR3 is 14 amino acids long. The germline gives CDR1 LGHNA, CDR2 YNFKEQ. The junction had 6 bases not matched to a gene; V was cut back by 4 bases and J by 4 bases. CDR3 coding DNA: TGTGCCAGCAGCCCAGGGGCAGGGGGCACTGAAGCTTTCTTT. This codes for CASSPGAGGTEAFF.

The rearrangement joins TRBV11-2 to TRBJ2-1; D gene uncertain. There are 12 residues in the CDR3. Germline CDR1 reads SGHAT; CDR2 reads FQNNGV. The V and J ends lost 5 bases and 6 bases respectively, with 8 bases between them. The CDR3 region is CASSLETNEQFF. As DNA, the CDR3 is TGTGCCAGCAGCCTGGAAACCAATGAGCAGTTCTTC.

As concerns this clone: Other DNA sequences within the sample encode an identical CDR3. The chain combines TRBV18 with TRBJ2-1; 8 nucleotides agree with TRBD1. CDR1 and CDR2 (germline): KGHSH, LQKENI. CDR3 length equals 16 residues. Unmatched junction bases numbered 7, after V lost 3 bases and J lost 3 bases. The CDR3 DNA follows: TGTGCCAGCTCACCGTCTGGCACAGGGGGCTACAATGAGCAGTTCTTC. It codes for CASSPSGTGGYNEQFF.

The CDR3: CASSPYSTDMNTEAFF. The CDR3 nucleotides are TGTGCCAGCAGTCCCTACAGCACAGATATGAACACTGAAGCTTTCTTT. The chain combines TRBV27 with TRBJ1-1; D call uncertain. V lost 5 bases and J lost 0, with 16 bases in between. The length of the CDR3 is 16 residues. Germline assignment: CDR1 MNHEY and CDR2 SMNVEV (reference sequence).

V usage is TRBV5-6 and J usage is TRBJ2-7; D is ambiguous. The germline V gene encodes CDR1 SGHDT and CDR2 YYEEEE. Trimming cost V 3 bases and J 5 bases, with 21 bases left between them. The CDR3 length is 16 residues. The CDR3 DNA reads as TGTGCCAGCAGCTCGCCCCACAGCCCTTTTCTCCACGAGCAGTACTTC. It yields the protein CASSSPHSPFLHEQYF.

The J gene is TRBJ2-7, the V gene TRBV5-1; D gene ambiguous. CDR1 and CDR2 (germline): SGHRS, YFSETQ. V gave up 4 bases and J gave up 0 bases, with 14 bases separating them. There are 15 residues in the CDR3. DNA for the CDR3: TGCGCCAGCAGCATAGGCAGCTACGACTCCTACGAGCAGTACTTC. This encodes CASSIGSYDSYEQYF. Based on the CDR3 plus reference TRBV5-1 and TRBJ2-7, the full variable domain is KAGVTQTPRYLIKTRGQQVTLSCSPISGHRSVSWYQQTPGQGLQFLFEYFSETQRNKGNFPGRFSGRQFSNSRSEMNVSTLELGDSALYLCASSIGSYDSYEQYFGPGTRLTVT.

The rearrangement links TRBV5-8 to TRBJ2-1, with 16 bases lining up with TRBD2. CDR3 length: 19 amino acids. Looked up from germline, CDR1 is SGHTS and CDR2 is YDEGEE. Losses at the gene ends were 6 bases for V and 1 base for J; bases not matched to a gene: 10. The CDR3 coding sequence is TGTGCCAGCACCGAAACGGGACTAGCGGGAGGGGCTTCCTACAATGAGCAGTTCTTC. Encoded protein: CASTETGLAGGASYNEQFF.

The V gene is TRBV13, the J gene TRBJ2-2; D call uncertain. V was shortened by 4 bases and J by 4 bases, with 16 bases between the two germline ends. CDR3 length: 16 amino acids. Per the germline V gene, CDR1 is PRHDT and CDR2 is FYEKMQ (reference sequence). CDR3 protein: CASSSAAIVSTGELFF. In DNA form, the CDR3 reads TGTGCCAGCAGCTCCGCAGCCATCGTCAGCACCGGGGAGCTGTTTTTT. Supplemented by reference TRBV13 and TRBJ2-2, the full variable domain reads AAGVIQSPRHLIKEKRETATLKCYPIPRHDTVYWYQQGPGQDPQFLISFYEKMQSDKGSIPDRFSAQQFSDYHSELNMSSLELGDSALYFCASSSAAIVSTGELFFGEGSRLTVL.

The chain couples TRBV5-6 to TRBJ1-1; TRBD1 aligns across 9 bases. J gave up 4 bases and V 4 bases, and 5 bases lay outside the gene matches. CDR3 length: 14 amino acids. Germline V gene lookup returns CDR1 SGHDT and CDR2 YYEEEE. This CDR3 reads CASSEGTGFTEAFF. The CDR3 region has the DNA TGTGCCAGCAGCGAAGGGACAGGGTTCACTGAAGCTTTCTTT.

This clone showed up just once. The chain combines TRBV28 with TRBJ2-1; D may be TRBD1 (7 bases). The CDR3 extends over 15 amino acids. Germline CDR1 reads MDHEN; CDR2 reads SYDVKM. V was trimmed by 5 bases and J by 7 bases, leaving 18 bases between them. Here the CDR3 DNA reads TGTGCCAGCAGTAGGGGGGACAGCGGCCTGAATGAGCAGTTCTTC. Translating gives CASSRGDSGLNEQFF. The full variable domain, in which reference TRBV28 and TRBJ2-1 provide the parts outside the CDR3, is DVKVTQSSRYLVKRTGEKVFLECVQDMDHENMFWYRQDPGLGLRLIYFSYDVKMKEKGDIPEGYSVSREKKERFSLILESASTNQTSMYLCASSRGDSGLNEQFFGPGTRLTVL.

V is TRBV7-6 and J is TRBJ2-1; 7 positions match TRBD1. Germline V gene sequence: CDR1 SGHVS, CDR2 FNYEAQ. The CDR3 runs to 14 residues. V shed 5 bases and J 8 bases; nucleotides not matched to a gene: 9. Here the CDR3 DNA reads TGTGCCAGCAGCGAAAGGGGGCATTGGGATGAGCAGTTCTTC. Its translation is CASSERGHWDEQFF.

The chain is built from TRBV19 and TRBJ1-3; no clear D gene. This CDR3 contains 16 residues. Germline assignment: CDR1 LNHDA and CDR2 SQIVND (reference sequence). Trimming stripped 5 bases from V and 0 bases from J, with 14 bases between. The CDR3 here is CASSSRTLLSGNTIYF. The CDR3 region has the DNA TGTGCCAGTAGTTCCAGGACCCTACTCTCTGGAAACACCATATATTTT.